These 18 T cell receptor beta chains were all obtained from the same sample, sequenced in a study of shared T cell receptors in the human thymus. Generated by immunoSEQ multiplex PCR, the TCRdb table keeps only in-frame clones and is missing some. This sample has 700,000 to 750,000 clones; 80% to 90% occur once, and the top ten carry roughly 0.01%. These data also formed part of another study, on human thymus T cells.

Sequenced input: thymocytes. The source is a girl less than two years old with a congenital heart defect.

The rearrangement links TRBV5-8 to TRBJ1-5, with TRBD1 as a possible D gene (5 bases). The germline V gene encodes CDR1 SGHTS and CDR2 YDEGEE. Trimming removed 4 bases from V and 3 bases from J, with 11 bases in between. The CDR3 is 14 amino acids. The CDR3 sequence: CASSLGLPNQPQHF. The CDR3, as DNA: TGTGCCAGCAGCCTGGGGCTCCCCAATCAGCCCCAGCATTTT.

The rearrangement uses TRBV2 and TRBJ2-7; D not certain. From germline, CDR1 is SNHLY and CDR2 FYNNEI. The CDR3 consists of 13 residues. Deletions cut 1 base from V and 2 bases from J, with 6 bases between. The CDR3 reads CASSEGRTYEQYF. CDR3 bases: TGTGCCAGCAGTGAAGGCAGAACCTACGAGCAGTACTTC. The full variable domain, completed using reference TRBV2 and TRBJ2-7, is EPEVTQTPSHQVTQMGQEVILRCVPISNHLYFYWYRQILGQKVEFLVSFYNNEISEKSEIFDDQFSVERPDGSNFTLKIRSTKLEDSAMYFCASSEGRTYEQYFGPGTRLTVT.

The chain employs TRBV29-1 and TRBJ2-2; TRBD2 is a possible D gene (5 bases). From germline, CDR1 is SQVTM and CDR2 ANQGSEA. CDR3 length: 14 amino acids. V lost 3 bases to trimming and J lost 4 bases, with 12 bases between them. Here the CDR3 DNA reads TGCAGCGTTGACCCGGGGTTGCGCACCGGGGAGCTGTTTTTT. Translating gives CSVDPGLRTGELFF.

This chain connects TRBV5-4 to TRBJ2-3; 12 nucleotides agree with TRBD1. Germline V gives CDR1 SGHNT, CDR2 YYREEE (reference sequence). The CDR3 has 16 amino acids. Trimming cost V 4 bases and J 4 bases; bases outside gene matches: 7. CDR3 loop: CASSRWGQGASDTQYF. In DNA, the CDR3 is TGTGCCAGCAGCCGATGGGGACAGGGGGCATCAGATACGCAGTATTTT.

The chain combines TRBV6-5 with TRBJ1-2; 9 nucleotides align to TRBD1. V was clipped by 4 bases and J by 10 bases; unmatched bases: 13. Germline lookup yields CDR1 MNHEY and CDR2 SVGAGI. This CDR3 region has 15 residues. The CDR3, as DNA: TGTGCCAGCAGTTGGGTACAGGGGGCATCATTAATCTACACCTTC. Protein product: CASSWVQGASLIYTF.

CDR3 loop: CASSLTGSRTNGYTF. The CDR3 coding sequence is TGTGCCAGCAGCTTGACGGGATCCAGGACTAATGGCTACACCTTC. The chain carries TRBV7-8 and TRBJ1-2; no reliable D call. The CDR3 is 15 residues long. Trimming removed 3 bases from V and 6 bases from J, with 17 bases in between. Germline V gene sequence: CDR1 SGHVS, CDR2 FQNEAQ.

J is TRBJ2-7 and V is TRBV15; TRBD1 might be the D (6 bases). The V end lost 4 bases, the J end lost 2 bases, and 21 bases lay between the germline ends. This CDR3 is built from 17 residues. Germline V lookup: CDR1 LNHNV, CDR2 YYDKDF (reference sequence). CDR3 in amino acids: CATSTDKNRADTYEQYF. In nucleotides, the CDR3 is TGTGCCACCAGCACTGATAAGAACAGGGCTGACACCTACGAGCAGTACTTC.

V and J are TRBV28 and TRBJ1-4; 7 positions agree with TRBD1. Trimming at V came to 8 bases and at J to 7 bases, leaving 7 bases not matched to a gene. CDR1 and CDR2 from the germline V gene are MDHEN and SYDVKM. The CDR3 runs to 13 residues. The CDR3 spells CASEDRALEKLFF. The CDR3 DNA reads TGTGCCAGCGAAGACAGGGCTCTTGAAAAACTGTTTTTT.

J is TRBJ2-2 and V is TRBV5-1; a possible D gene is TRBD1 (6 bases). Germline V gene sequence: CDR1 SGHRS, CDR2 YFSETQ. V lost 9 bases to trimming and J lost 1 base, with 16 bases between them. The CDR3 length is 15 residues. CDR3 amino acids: CATSPGTRNTGELFF. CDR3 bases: TGCGCCACCTCTCCCGGGACAAGGAACACCGGGGAGCTGTTTTTT.

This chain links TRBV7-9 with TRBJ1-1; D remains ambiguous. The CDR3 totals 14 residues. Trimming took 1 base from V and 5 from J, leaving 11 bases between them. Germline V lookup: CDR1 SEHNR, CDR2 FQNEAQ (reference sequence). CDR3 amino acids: CASSLDTEQTEAFF. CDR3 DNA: TGTGCCAGCAGCTTAGACACCGAACAGACTGAAGCTTTCTTT.

The CDR3 region is CASSIERSSSYNEQFF. CDR3 sequence (DNA): TGTGCCAGTAGTATCGAACGATCGAGCTCCTACAATGAGCAGTTCTTC. The rearrangement links TRBV19 to TRBJ2-1; D is undetermined. Germline lookup yields CDR1 LNHDA and CDR2 SQIVND (reference sequence). The CDR3 is 16 amino acids. V gave up 3 bases and J gave up 0 bases, with 12 bases separating them.

This CDR3 reads CASRPVAGVYNEQFF. CDR3 coding DNA: TGTGCCAGCAGACCCGTAGCGGGGGTTTACAATGAGCAGTTCTTC. The chain employs TRBV7-9 and TRBJ2-1; 9 bases map to TRBD2. Per the germline V gene, CDR1 is SEHNR and CDR2 is FQNEAQ (reference sequence). J gave up 4 bases and V 6 bases, and 7 bases lay outside the gene matches. The CDR3 sequence is 15 residues long.

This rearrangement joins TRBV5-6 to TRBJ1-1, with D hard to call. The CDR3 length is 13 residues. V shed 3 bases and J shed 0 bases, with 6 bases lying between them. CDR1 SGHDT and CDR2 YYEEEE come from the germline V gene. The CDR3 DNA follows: TGTGCCAGCAGCTCGACTATGAACACTGAAGCTTTCTTT. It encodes CASSSTMNTEAFF. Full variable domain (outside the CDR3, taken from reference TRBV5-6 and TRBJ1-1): DAGVTQSPTHLIKTRGQQVTLRCSPKSGHDTVSWYQQALGQGPQFIFQYYEEEERQRGNFPDRFSGHQFPNYSSELNVNALLLGDSALYLCASSSTMNTEAFFGQGTRLTVV.

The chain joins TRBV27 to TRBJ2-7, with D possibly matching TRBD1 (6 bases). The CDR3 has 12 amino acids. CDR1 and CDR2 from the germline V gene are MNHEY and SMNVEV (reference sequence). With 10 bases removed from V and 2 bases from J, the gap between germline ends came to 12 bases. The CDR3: CATRQATYEQYF. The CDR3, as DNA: TGTGCCACCCGACAGGCGACCTACGAGCAGTACTTC.

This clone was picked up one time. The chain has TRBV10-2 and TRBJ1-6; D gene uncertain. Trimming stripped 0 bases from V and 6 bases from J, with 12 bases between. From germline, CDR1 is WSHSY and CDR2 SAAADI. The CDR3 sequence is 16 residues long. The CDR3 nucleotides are TGCGCCAGCAGTGAGTCGGATCGCGGTTTTAATTCACCCCTCCACTTT. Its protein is CASSESDRGFNSPLHF.

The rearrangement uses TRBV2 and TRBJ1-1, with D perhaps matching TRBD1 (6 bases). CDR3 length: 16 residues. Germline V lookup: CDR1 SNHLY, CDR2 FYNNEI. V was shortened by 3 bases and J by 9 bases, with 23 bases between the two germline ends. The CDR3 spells CASSDRDIIGDLKAFF. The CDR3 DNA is TGTGCCAGCAGTGATCGGGACATTATCGGGGATTTGAAAGCTTTCTTT.

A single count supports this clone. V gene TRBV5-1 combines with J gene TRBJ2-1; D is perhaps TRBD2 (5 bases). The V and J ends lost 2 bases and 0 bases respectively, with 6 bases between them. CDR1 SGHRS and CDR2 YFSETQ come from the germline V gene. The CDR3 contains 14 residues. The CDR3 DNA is TGCGCCAGCAGCTTCGGGAACTCCTACAATGAGCAGTTCTTC. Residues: CASSFGNSYNEQFF. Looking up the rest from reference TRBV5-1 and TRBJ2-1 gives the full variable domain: KAGVTQTPRYLIKTRGQQVTLSCSPISGHRSVSWYQQTPGQGLQFLFEYFSETQRNKGNFPGRFSGRQFSNSRSEMNVSTLELGDSALYLCASSFGNSYNEQFFGPGTRLTVL.

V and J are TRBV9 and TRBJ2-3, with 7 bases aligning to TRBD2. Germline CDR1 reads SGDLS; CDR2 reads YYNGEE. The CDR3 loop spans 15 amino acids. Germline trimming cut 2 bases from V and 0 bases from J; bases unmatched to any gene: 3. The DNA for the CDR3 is TGTGCCAGCAGCGTGCTAGCGGCTAGCACAGATACGCAGTATTTT. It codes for CASSVLAASTDTQYF.